This entry describes one T cell receptor beta chain. Using immunoSEQ multiplex PCR, the repertoire was profiled, and TCRdb retains in-frame clones only, with some absent. Of approximately 70,000 clones listed, approximately 90% are singletons. This record belongs to a study of control samples from healthy donors and cancer patients. V was cut by 5 bases and J by 8 bases, with 15 bases left in between. In germline, CDR1 is SGHTA, CDR2 FQGNSA. CDR3 length: 14 residues. The receptor comes from a woman aged 45-60 years with colorectal cancer. This chain connects TRBV7-2 to TRBJ2-2; D gene ambiguous. The sample taken for sequencing was PBMCs. DNA for the CDR3: TGTGCCAGCAGCCTACACGCCGAAGGTGGGGAGCTGTTTTTT. Encoded protein: CASSLHAEGGELFF.